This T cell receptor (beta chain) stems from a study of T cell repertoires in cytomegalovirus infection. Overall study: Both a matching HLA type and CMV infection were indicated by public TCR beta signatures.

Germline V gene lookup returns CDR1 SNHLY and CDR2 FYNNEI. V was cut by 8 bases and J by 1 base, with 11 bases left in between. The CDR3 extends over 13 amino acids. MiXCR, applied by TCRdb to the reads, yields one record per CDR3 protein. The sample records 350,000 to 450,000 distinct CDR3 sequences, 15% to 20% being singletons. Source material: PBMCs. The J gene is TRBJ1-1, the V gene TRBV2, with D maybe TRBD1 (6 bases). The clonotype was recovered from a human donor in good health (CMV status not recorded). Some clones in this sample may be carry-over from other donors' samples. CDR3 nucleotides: TGTGCCAGCCAGGACAGTAAGAACACTGAAGCTTTCTTT. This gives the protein CASQDSKNTEAFF.